Detailed here is one T cell receptor beta chain. The germline CDR1 and CDR2 sequences are KGHSH and LQKENI. The CDR3 spans 13 residues. With 2 bases clipped from V and 3 bases from J, the junction kept 1 base outside the gene matches. These data come from a study of cytomegalovirus exposure and HLA in healthy donors. PCR involved 60 Vbeta and 13 Jbeta primers. Here immunoSEQ multiplex PCR was the method, and the copy in TCRdb shows in-frame clones only, minus some. The table lists 110,000 to 150,000 clones, more than 60% of them singletons, with 1.5% to 2% in the top ten. The V call is TRBV18, the J call TRBJ2-7, with 7 bases fitting TRBD1. Input material: PBMCs. The receptor comes from a female donor in good health and CMV-seronegative. The CDR3 region has the DNA TGTGCCAGCTCACCAAGACAGGGCTACGAGCAGTACTTC. This encodes CASSPRQGYEQYF.